The 17 T cell receptor beta chains below all came from one sample that was sequenced in a study of CD8+ T cells in alopecia areata. Extraction and reverse transcription of RNA yielded cDNA as the sequencing template. Profiled with immunoSEQ multiplex PCR; TCRdb holds only in-frame clones, not every one. This table holds 150,000 to 200,000 clones, about 54% found once. Sequences were obtained from CD4+ T cells sorted from blood. The receptor set was obtained from a human donor in good health.

The genes are TRBV7-2 and TRBJ2-7; 8 positions agree with TRBD2. Germline assignment: CDR1 SGHTA and CDR2 FQGNSA. The trim removed 4 bases at V and 4 bases at J, leaving 6 bases unmatched. The CDR3 covers 14 residues. The DNA of the CDR3 is TGTGCCAGCAGCTCGACTAGCGACCAATACGAGCAGTACTTC. The encoded protein is CASSSTSDQYEQYF.

The J gene is TRBJ1-5, the V gene TRBV2; TRBD1 matches at 7 bases. The CDR3 totals 15 residues. Germline V gene lookup returns CDR1 SNHLY and CDR2 FYNNEI. Trimming removed 5 bases from V and 4 bases from J; junction bases left unmatched: 8. CDR3 nucleotides: TGTGCCAGCAGTAAACAGGGGACTGTGAATCAGCCCCAGCATTTT. Residues: CASSKQGTVNQPQHF.

This chain uses TRBV23-1 with TRBJ1-1; D gene uncertain. TRBV23-1 is flagged as an ORF with uncertain function. The CDR3 sequence is 16 residues long. The V end was cut by 4 bases, the J end by 2 bases, with 17 bases between. The CDR3 spells CASSLWTRKVNTEAFF. CDR3 nucleotides: TGCGCCAGCAGTCTCTGGACTCGTAAGGTAAACACTGAAGCTTTCTTT.

This sequence joins TRBV30 and TRBJ1-4; perhaps TRBD1 as D (5 bases). This CDR3 has 12 residues. CDR1 is GTSNPN, CDR2 SVGIG, per germline (reference sequence). V was cut by 2 bases and J by 7 bases, with 8 bases left in between. The CDR3, as DNA: TGTGCCTGGAGTCCCAGGGCTGAAAAACTGTTTTTT. Translating it yields CAWSPRAEKLFF.

The rearrangement uses TRBV5-1 and TRBJ2-4, with TRBD1 identical over 7 bases. Per germline, CDR1 SGHRS and CDR2 YFSETQ. V shed 1 base, J shed 0 bases, and the junction held 4 bases outside the gene matches. The CDR3 contains 16 residues. The CDR3 coding sequence is TGCGCCAGCAGCTTGACCACAGGGGTAGCCAAAAACATTCAGTACTTC. Its translation is CASSLTTGVAKNIQYF.

The chain couples TRBV2 to TRBJ2-3; 12 nucleotides line up with TRBD2. There are 15 residues in the CDR3. Germline V gene data show CDR1 as SNHLY and CDR2 as FYNNEI. V dropped 11 bases and J dropped 7; count of bases not matched to a gene: 13. Here the CDR3 reads CAAEGLAGPRHTQYF. The CDR3 DNA reads as TGTGCCGCGGAAGGACTAGCGGGACCTCGACATACGCAGTATTTT.

The J gene is TRBJ2-1, the V gene TRBV9; D might be TRBD1 or TRBD2, each matching 7 bases. The germline gives CDR1 SGDLS, CDR2 YYNGEE. V shed 0 bases and J shed 9 bases, with 16 bases lying between them. The CDR3 is 15 residues long. The chain's CDR3 is CASSVVRQGEGEQFF. In DNA form, the CDR3 reads TGTGCCAGCAGCGTAGTACGTCAGGGGGAGGGTGAGCAGTTCTTC.

The chain has TRBV5-1 and TRBJ2-1, with TRBD2 matching 10 bases. With V trimmed by 4 bases and J by 5 bases, 9 bases remained unmatched. The CDR3 is 16 amino acids. Germline V CDR1 and CDR2: SGHRS, YFSETQ. The CDR3 sequence: CASSPASGSTHNEQFF. DNA of the CDR3: TGCGCCAGCAGCCCCGCTAGCGGGAGTACTCACAATGAGCAGTTCTTC.

The rearrangement uses TRBV10-3 and TRBJ2-5; TRBD1 or TRBD2 may be the D gene (5 bases each). The CDR3 runs to 13 residues. The V gene's germline CDR1 is ENHRY and CDR2 SYGVKD. Trimming stripped 11 bases from V and 6 bases from J, with 19 bases between. DNA for the CDR3: TGTGCCGTGGGACCTAGCACGAAGCAGACCCAGTACTTC. Residues: CAVGPSTKQTQYF.

The CDR3 reads CAISVGTTDTQYF. The CDR3 DNA reads TGTGCCATCAGTGTGGGGACGACAGATACGCAGTATTTT. The chain combines TRBV10-3 with TRBJ2-3; D may be TRBD1 or TRBD2 (5 bases each). CDR1 and CDR2 from the germline V gene are ENHRY and SYGVKD. There are 13 residues in the CDR3. V lost 4 bases, J lost 3 bases, and 8 bases lay in between.

This rearrangement joins TRBV9 to TRBJ2-2; a possible D gene is TRBD2 (5 bases). V lost 4 bases and J lost 5, with 15 bases in between. There are 15 residues in the CDR3. CDR1 and CDR2 from the germline V gene are SGDLS and YYNGEE. CDR3 sequence reads: CASSPRASRTGELFF. The CDR3 nucleotides read TGTGCCAGCAGCCCTCGGGCTAGCCGGACCGGGGAGCTGTTTTTT.

This clone was counted only a few times. This sequence joins TRBV29-1 and TRBJ2-1; 10 positions match TRBD2. V trimming: 6 bases; J trimming: 6 bases; junction bases outside the gene matches: 5. The CDR3 sequence is 13 residues long. Per germline, CDR1 SQVTM and CDR2 ANQGSEA. The CDR3 DNA reads as TGCAGCGTCAGCGGGAGGGTCACCAATGAGCAGTTCTTC. Translated: CSVSGRVTNEQFF.

V is TRBV25-1 and J is TRBJ1-4; 7 bases are shared with TRBD1. Germline V gene sequence: CDR1 MGHDK, CDR2 SYGVNS. After removal of 4 bases from V and 8 bases from J, the junction contained 10 bases not matched to a gene. The CDR3 extends over 15 amino acids. Written as DNA, the CDR3 is TGTGCCAGCAGTGGCCTGAGACAGGGAGGAGAAAAACTGTTTTTT. Amino acid sequence: CASSGLRQGGEKLFF.

This clone came up a few times. This chain links TRBV5-4 with TRBJ2-3; D may correspond to TRBD1 or TRBD2 (5 bases each). Germline CDR1 SGHNT, CDR2 YYREEE (reference sequence). V lost 1 base, J lost 3 bases, and 12 bases lay in between. The CDR3 covers 15 residues. CDR3 region: CASSLPRGQTDTQYF. The CDR3 nucleotides read TGTGCCAGCAGCTTGCCACGGGGCCAAACAGATACGCAGTATTTT.

This clone was detected only a few times. This sequence joins TRBV6-1 and TRBJ2-5, with 7 bases aligning to TRBD1. Germline CDR1 and CDR2: MNHNS and SASEGT. This CDR3 has 15 residues. V shed 1 base and J 2 bases; nucleotides not matched to a gene: 4. The CDR3 DNA follows: TGTGCCAGCAGTGAAGTGACAGGGACGCAAGAGACCCAGTACTTC. This sequence encodes CASSEVTGTQETQYF.

This sequence joins TRBV11-2 and TRBJ2-7; 8 bases fit TRBD1. CDR3 length: 17 amino acids. Germline values: CDR1 SGHAT, CDR2 FQNNGV. Trimming removed 5 bases from V and 1 base from J; junction bases left unmatched: 13. The CDR3 loop is CASSPRDRLTGSYEQYF. The DNA of the CDR3 is TGTGCCAGCAGCCCCCGGGACAGGCTTACGGGATCCTACGAGCAGTACTTC.

Here the CDR3 reads CASSTTGAHGYTF. CDR3 sequence (DNA): TGTGCCAGCAGCACGACAGGGGCCCATGGCTACACCTTC. The genes are TRBV5-6 and TRBJ1-2; 8 positions match TRBD1. This CDR3 region has 13 residues. Germline values: CDR1 SGHDT, CDR2 YYEEEE. Germline trimming cut 4 bases from V and 6 bases from J; bases unmatched to any gene: 5.